The entry below gives a single T cell receptor (beta chain) sequence along with its context. Its matching antigen is unknown. The sample originates from a study of post-analysis software for immune sequencing data. Turning to the study itself: The cohort encompassed relapsing-remitting, secondary progressive and progressive-relapsing multiple sclerosis disease courses. The study, taken as a whole, reports: By F measure, strong co-clustering occurred among samples prepared in the same batch. The normalized Chao1 diversity of multiple sclerosis patients was significantly lower than that of controls.

Unique-molecular-identifier-tagged TCR beta cDNA libraries were used. With about 0.85 to 10 million T cells as the source, roughly 500,000 cDNA molecules resulted. TCRdb recomputed calls from the PCR reads with MiXCR, one row per CDR3 protein. The table records roughly 800,000 distinct CDR3 sequences, about 43% of them present only once. The TCR originated in a girl aged 5-17 years with multiple sclerosis. The sequencing input was blood.

CDR3 in amino acids: CASSPGTSDPDTQYF. CDR3 bases: TGTGCCAGCTCACCCGGGACTAGCGACCCAGATACGCAGTATTTT. The chain joins TRBV18 to TRBJ2-3, with 10 bases identical to TRBD2. Germline CDR1 KGHSH, CDR2 LQKENI. This CDR3 spans 15 amino acids. Unmatched junction bases numbered 4, after V lost 3 bases and J lost 4 bases.